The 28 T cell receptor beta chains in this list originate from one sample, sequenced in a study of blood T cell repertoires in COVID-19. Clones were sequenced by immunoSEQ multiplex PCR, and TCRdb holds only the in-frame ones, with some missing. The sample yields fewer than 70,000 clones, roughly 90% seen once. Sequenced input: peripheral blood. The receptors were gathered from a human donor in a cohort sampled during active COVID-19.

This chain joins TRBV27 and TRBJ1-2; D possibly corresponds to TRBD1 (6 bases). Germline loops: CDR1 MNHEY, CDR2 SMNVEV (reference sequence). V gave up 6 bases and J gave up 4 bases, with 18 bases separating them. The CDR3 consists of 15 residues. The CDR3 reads CASSPSRGDPYGYTF. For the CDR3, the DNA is TGTGCCAGCAGCCCATCCAGGGGCGACCCCTATGGCTACACCTTC.

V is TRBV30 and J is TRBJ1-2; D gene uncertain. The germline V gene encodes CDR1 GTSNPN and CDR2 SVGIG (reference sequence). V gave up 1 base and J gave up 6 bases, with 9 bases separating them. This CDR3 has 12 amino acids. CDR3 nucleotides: TGTGCCTGGAGTGCAGTGTTGGATGGCTACACCTTC. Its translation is CAWSAVLDGYTF.

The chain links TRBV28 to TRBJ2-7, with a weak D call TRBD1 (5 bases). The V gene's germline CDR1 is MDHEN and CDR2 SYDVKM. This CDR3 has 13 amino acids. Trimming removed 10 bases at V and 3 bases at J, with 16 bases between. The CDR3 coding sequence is TGTGCCACAATACGACAGACAAGCTACGAGCAGTACTTC. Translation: CATIRQTSYEQYF.

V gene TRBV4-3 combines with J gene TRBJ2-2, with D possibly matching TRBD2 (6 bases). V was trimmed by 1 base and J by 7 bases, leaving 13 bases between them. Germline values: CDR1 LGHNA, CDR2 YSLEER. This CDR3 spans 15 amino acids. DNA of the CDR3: TGCGCCAGCAGCCAAGGTGCGGGGCGAGTCGGGGAGCTGTTTTTT. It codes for CASSQGAGRVGELFF.

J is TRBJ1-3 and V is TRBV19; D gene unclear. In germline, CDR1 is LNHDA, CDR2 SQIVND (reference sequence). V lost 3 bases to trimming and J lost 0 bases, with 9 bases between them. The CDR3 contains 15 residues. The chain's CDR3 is CASSMRGSSGNTIYF. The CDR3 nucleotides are TGTGCCAGTAGTATGCGGGGAAGCTCTGGAAACACCATATATTTT.

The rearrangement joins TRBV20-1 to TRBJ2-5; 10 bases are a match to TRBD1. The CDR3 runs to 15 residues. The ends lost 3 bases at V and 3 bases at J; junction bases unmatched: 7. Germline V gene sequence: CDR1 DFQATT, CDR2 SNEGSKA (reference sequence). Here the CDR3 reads CSASTQDRGEETQYF. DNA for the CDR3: TGCAGTGCTAGTACCCAGGACAGGGGGGAAGAGACCCAGTACTTC.

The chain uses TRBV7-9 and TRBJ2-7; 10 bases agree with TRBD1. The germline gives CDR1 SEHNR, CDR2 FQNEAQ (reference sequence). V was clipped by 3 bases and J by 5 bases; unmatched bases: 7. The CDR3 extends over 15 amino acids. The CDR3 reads CASSFPGQGIHEQYF. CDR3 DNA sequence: TGTGCCAGCAGCTTCCCGGGACAGGGGATACACGAGCAGTACTTC.

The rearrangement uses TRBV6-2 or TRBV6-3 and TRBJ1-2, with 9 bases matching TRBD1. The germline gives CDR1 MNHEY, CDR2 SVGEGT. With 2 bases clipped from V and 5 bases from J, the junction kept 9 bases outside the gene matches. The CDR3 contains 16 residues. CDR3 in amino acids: CASSYPSRTGVYGYTF. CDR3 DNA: TGTGCCAGCAGTTACCCAAGCCGGACAGGGGTTTATGGCTACACCTTC.

Written as DNA, the CDR3 is TGTGCCAGCAGCTTCTCCTCTTACGAGCAGTACTTC. This sequence encodes CASSFSSYEQYF. V usage is TRBV7-9 and J usage is TRBJ2-7; no reliable D call. The CDR3 runs to 12 residues. The germline V and J ends were trimmed by 3 bases and 4 bases, with 7 bases remaining between them. Germline V gene lookup returns CDR1 SEHNR and CDR2 FQNEAQ (reference sequence).

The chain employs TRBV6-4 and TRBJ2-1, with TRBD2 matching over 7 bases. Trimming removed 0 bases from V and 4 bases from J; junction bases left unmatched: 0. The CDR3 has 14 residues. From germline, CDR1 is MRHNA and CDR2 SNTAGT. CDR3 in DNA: TGTGCCAGCAGTGACTCGGGAGGGTACAATGAGCAGTTCTTC. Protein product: CASSDSGGYNEQFF.

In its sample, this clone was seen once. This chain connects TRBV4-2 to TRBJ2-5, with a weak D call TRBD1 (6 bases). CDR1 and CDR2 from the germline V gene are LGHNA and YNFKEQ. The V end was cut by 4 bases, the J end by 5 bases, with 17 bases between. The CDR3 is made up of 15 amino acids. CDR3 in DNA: TGTGCCAGCAGCCTGATGGGGGCCTCGAGGGAGACCCAGTACTTC. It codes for CASSLMGASRETQYF.

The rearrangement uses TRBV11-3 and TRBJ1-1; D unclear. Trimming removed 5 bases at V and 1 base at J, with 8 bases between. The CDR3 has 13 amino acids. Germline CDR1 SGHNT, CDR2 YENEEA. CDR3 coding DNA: TGTGCCAGCAGCCTGCAGGAGAACACTGAAGCTTTCTTT. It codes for CASSLQENTEAFF.

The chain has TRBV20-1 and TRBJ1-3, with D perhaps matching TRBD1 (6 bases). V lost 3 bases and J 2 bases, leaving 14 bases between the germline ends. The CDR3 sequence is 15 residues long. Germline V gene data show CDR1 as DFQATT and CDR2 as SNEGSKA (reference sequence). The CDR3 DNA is TGCAGTGCTAGTGAGGAGGCAGGGGCTGGAAACACCATATATTTT. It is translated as CSASEEAGAGNTIYF.

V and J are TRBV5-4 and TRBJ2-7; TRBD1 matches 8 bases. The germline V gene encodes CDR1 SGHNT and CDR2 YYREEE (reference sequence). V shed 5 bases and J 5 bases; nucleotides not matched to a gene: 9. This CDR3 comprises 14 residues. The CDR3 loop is CASSFGQGQDEQYF. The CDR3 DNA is TGTGCCAGCAGTTTCGGACAGGGCCAGGACGAGCAGTACTTC.

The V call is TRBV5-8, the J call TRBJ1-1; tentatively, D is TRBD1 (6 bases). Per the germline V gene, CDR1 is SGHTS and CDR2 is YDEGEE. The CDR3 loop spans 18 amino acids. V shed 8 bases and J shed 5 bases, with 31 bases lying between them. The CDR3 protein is CARVKEGGIRVSWTEAFF. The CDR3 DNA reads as TGTGCCAGGGTCAAGGAAGGGGGTATTAGGGTATCATGGACTGAAGCTTTCTTT.

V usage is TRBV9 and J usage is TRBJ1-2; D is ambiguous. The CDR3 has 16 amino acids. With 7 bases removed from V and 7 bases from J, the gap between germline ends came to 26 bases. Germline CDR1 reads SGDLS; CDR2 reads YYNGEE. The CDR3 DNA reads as TGTGCCAGCGGTTCCGGACTCTTGGTCTCCGAGGGTGGCTACACCTTC. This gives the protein CASGSGLLVSEGGYTF.

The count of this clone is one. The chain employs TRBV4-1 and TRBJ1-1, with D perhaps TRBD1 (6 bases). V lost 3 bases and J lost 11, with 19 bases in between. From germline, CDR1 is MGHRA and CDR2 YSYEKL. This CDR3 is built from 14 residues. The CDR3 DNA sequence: TGCGCCAGCAGCCACCCCGGACAGAGGAAGGAGGCTTTCTTT. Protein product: CASSHPGQRKEAFF.

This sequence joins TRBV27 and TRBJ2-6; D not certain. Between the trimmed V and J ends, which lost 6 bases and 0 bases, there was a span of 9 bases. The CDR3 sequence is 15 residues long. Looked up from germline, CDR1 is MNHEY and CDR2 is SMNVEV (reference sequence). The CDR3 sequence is CASRLLSSGANVLTF. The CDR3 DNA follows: TGTGCCAGCAGACTTCTGAGCTCTGGGGCCAACGTCCTGACTTTC.

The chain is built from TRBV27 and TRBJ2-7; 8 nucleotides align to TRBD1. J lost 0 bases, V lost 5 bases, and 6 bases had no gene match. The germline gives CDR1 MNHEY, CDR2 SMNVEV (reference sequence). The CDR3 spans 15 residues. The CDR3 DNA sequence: TGTGCCAGCAGTGGACGGACAGGGAGCTCCTACGAGCAGTACTTC. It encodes CASSGRTGSSYEQYF.

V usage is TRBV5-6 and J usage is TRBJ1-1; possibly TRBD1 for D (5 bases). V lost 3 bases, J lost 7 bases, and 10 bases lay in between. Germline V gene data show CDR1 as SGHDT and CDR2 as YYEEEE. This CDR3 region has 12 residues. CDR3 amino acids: CASSSTDVEAFF. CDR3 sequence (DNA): TGTGCCAGCAGCTCGACAGACGTTGAAGCTTTCTTT.

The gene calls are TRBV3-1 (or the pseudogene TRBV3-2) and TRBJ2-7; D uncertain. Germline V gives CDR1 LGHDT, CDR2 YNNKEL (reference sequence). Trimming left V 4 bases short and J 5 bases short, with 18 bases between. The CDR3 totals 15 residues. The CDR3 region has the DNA TGTGCCAGCAGCCCGCGCGTACGGCCCCTAGACGAGCAGTACTTC. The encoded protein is CASSPRVRPLDEQYF.

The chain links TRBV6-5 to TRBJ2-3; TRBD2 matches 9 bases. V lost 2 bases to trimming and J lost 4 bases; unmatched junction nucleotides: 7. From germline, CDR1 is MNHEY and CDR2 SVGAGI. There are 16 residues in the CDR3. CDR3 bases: TGTGCCAGCAGTTACGCGGAGCGGGAGGTGGCAGATACGCAGTATTTT. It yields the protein CASSYAEREVADTQYF.

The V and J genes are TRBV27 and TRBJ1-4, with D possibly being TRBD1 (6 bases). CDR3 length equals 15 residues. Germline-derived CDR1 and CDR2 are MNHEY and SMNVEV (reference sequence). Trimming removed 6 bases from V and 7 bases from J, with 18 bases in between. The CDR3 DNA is TGTGCCAGCAGGCACCGGGACATTGAAGGTGAAAAACTGTTTTTT. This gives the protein CASRHRDIEGEKLFF. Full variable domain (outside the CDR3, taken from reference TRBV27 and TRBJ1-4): EAQVTQNPRYLITVTGKKLTVTCSQNMNHEYMSWYRQDPGLGLRQIYYSMNVEVTDKGDVPEGYKVSRKEKRNFPLILESPSPNQTSLYFCASRHRDIEGEKLFFGSGTQLSVL.

The CDR3, as DNA: TGTGCCAGTGGTGGGAGCGTCTCACCCCTCCACTTT. The encoded protein is CASGGSVSPLHF. The chain uses TRBV28 and TRBJ1-6, with D hard to call. The V gene's germline CDR1 is MDHEN and CDR2 SYDVKM. This CDR3 is built from 12 residues. Trimming removed 9 bases at V and 10 bases at J, with 13 bases between. Using reference TRBV28 and TRBJ1-6 for the parts outside the CDR3, the full variable domain is DVKVTQSSRYLVKRTGEKVFLECVQDMDHENMFWYRQDPGLGLRLIYFSYDVKMKEKGDIPEGYSVSREKKERFSLILESASTNQTSMYLCASGGSVSPLHFGNGTRLTVT.

CDR3 bases: TGTGCCAGCAGCCCGGGACTAGCCCCAGATACGCAGTATTTT. It encodes CASSPGLAPDTQYF. The V and J genes are TRBV6-4 and TRBJ2-3; TRBD2 aligns across 9 bases. The trim removed 6 bases at V and 4 bases at J, leaving 5 bases unmatched. The CDR3 contains 14 residues. Germline V CDR1 and CDR2: MRHNA, SNTAGT.

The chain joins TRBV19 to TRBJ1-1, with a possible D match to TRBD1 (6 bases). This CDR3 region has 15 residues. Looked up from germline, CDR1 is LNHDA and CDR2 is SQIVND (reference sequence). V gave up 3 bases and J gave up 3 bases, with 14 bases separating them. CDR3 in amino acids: CASSIYQGRDTEAFF. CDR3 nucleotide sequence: TGTGCCAGTAGTATTTACCAGGGGAGGGACACTGAAGCTTTCTTT.

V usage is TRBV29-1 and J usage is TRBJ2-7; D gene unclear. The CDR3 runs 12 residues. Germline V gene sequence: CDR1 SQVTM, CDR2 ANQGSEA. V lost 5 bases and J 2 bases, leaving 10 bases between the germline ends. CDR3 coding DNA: TGCAGCGTTCAGTACAGCACCTACGAGCAGTACTTC. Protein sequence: CSVQYSTYEQYF.

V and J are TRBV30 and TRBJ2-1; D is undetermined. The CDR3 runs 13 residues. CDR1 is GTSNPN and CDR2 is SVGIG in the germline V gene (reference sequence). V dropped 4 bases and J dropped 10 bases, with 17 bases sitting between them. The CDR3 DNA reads TGTGCCTGGAACTATGGAAAGTCTAGGGAGCAGTTCTTC. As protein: CAWNYGKSREQFF.